The 18 T cell receptor beta chains listed next were all sequenced from one sample in a study of Ad26.COV2.S vaccination and SARS-CoV-2 variants. The protocol was immunoSEQ multiplex PCR, while the TCRdb copy is restricted to in-frame clones and leaves out a portion. Of a few hundred thousand clones listed, under 90% were seen once; the top ten hold around 5.5%. Stated treatment: 15 to 20 received Ad26.COV2.S at low or high dose, single or two shots; about 5 received placebo; per-sample allocation not given. On day 63 after the first injection, vaccine and placebo recipients gave samples. This sample comprised peripheral blood, obtained in a trial of Ad26.COV2.S vaccine versus placebo. Source of these receptors: a person aged 18 to 65 who received the Ad26.COV2.S COVID-19 vaccine or a placebo.

The V gene is TRBV19, the J gene TRBJ1-3; D possibly corresponds to TRBD1 (6 bases). Germline CDR1 reads LNHDA; CDR2 reads SQIVND (reference sequence). The CDR3 consists of 19 residues. Trimming took off 0 bases at V and 0 bases at J, with 18 bases between the two ends. The DNA of the CDR3 is TGTGCCAGTAGTATAGAGTGGACAGCCGCTGTAAACTCTGGAAACACCATATATTTT. The encoded protein is CASSIEWTAAVNSGNTIYF.

The rearrangement joins TRBV6-2 or TRBV6-3 to TRBJ1-5; 7 nucleotides match TRBD1. Unmatched junction bases numbered 7, after V lost 5 bases and J lost 0 bases. The CDR3 sequence is 16 residues long. The germline V gene has CDR1 MNHEY and CDR2 SVGEGT. DNA of the CDR3: TGTGCCAGCAGTCTTCTATGGGACAGTAGCAATCAGCCCCAGCATTTT. This sequence encodes CASSLLWDSSNQPQHF.

Only one count was recorded for this clone. The rearrangement links TRBV12-3 or TRBV12-4 to TRBJ2-5; D ambiguous. Trimming took off 6 bases at V and 4 bases at J, with 6 bases between the two ends. This CDR3 spans 11 amino acids. CDR3: CASSSGETQYF. CDR3 nucleotides: TGTGCCAGCAGCTCGGGAGAGACCCAGTACTTC.

The genes are TRBV4-3 and TRBJ1-4; 7 positions agree with TRBD1. The CDR3 has 14 amino acids. Germline loops: CDR1 LGHNA, CDR2 YSLEER. The junction had 5 bases not matched to a gene; V was cut back by 2 bases and J by 8 bases. In DNA form, the CDR3 reads TGCGCCAGCAGCCAACAGACAGGGAGGGAAAAACTGTTTTTT. Translating it yields CASSQQTGREKLFF.

The chain links TRBV4-2 to TRBJ1-6, with D possibly matching TRBD1 (5 bases). Germline assignment: CDR1 LGHNA and CDR2 YNFKEQ. Trimming removed 3 bases at V and 0 bases at J, with 18 bases between. The CDR3 loop spans 19 amino acids. The CDR3 spells CASSQSGTHLSSYNSPLHF. Here the CDR3 DNA reads TGTGCCAGCAGCCAGTCCGGGACTCACTTGAGCTCCTATAATTCACCCCTCCACTTT.

This chain connects TRBV28 to TRBJ1-1, with unresolved D. Trimming left V 0 bases short and J 0 bases short, with 11 bases between. Looked up from germline, CDR1 is MDHEN and CDR2 is SYDVKM. CDR3 length: 16 amino acids. The DNA of the CDR3 is TGTGCCAGCAGTTTATGGAGCACCCCTTTGAACACTGAAGCTTTCTTT. Encoded protein: CASSLWSTPLNTEAFF. Full variable domain (rest looked up from reference TRBV28 and TRBJ1-1): DVKVTQSSRYLVKRTGEKVFLECVQDMDHENMFWYRQDPGLGLRLIYFSYDVKMKEKGDIPEGYSVSREKKERFSLILESASTNQTSMYLCASSLWSTPLNTEAFFGQGTRLTVV.

The chain carries TRBV12-3 or TRBV12-4 and TRBJ1-2; D is uncertain. The germline V and J ends were trimmed by 2 bases and 6 bases, with 7 bases remaining between them. The CDR3 runs 12 residues. The CDR3 DNA sequence: TGTGCCAGCAGTTTAATGTCGGATGGCTACACCTTC. Translation: CASSLMSDGYTF.

This sequence joins TRBV5-5 and TRBJ1-2; 7 bases are a match to TRBD1. The germline gives CDR1 SGHKS, CDR2 YYEKEE (reference sequence). The trim removed 4 bases at V and 7 bases at J, leaving 22 bases unmatched. This CDR3 spans 18 amino acids. The CDR3 DNA follows: TGTGCCAGCAGCAGACGGGACAGCTCCACTTTACCGGTAGTTGGCTACACCTTC. It yields the protein CASSRRDSSTLPVVGYTF.

The chain is built from TRBV7-2 and TRBJ2-3; D call uncertain. Deletions cut 3 bases from V and 6 bases from J, with 10 bases between. Per germline, CDR1 SGHTA and CDR2 FQGNSA. This CDR3 spans 13 amino acids. In nucleotides, the CDR3 is TGTGCCAGCAGCTTGGTTATTGGGGATACGCAGTATTTT. Amino acids: CASSLVIGDTQYF.

This chain connects TRBV11-3 to TRBJ2-5; 8 bases are a match to TRBD2. The CDR3 contains 16 residues. J lost 0 bases, V lost 6 bases, and 9 bases had no gene match. Germline-derived CDR1 and CDR2 are SGHNT and YENEEA. CDR3 loop: CASSIRTSMYQETQYF. For the CDR3, the DNA is TGTGCCAGCAGTATCCGGACTAGCATGTACCAAGAGACCCAGTACTTC.

V gene TRBV25-1 combines with J gene TRBJ1-4; D gene unclear. Trimming cost V 3 bases and J 8 bases, with 4 bases left between them. This CDR3 spans 11 amino acids. CDR1 is MGHDK and CDR2 is SYGVNS in the germline V gene. The CDR3 nucleotides read TGTGCCAGCAGTGAGTGGGAAAAACTGTTTTTT. Translated: CASSEWEKLFF.

V usage is TRBV7-9 and J usage is TRBJ2-1; D is undetermined. Trimming removed 1 base from V and 8 bases from J, with 18 bases in between. Germline V gene data show CDR1 as SEHNR and CDR2 as FQNEAQ (reference sequence). The CDR3 loop spans 16 amino acids. CDR3 nucleotides: TGTGCCAGCAGCTTAGGAGCAAAGCCCCCGGTGGATGAGCAGTTCTTC. It codes for CASSLGAKPPVDEQFF.

The CDR3 region has the DNA TGTGCCATAGAGGGAGGGACGGCCGATGAGCAGTTCTTC. Encoded protein: CAIEGGTADEQFF. This chain uses TRBV10-3 with TRBJ2-1, with 7 bases identical to TRBD2. Germline V CDR1 and CDR2: ENHRY, SYGVKD. The CDR3 contains 13 residues. V shed 9 bases and J 8 bases; nucleotides not matched to a gene: 10.

V is TRBV9 and J is TRBJ1-2; the match to TRBD1 covers 7 bases. CDR1 SGDLS and CDR2 YYNGEE come from the germline V gene. This CDR3 contains 15 residues. Unmatched junction bases numbered 7, after V lost 3 bases and J lost 2 bases. The CDR3 DNA reads as TGTGCCAGCAGCGCAAGACAGGGATTGAACTATGGCTACACCTTC. It is translated as CASSARQGLNYGYTF.

The chain joins TRBV19 to TRBJ2-5; 10 nucleotides line up with TRBD2. V gave up 3 bases and J gave up 2 bases; unmatched junction bases: 12. The CDR3 sequence is 18 residues long. Germline CDR1 LNHDA, CDR2 SQIVND (reference sequence). CDR3 sequence reads: CASSIRGLPSGRQETQYF. The DNA of the CDR3 is TGTGCCAGTAGTATCAGGGGTTTGCCTAGCGGGAGACAAGAGACCCAGTACTTC.

CDR3 in amino acids: CASSFIGPYEQYF. CDR3 DNA sequence: TGTGCCAGCAGCTTCATAGGGCCATACGAGCAGTACTTC. V usage is TRBV7-2 and J usage is TRBJ2-7; D ambiguous. Germline CDR1 and CDR2: SGHTA and FQGNSA. The CDR3 covers 13 residues. Trimming left V 3 bases short and J 4 bases short, with 10 bases between.

V gene TRBV4-3 combines with J gene TRBJ1-4; TRBD1 agrees at 9 bases. Germline V gives CDR1 LGHNA, CDR2 YSLEER. V was clipped by 4 bases and J by 8 bases; unmatched bases: 11. This CDR3 comprises 16 residues. CDR3 bases: TGCGCCAGCAGCCCGGCCCCGGGACAGGGAGACGAAAAACTGTTTTTT. Its protein product is CASSPAPGQGDEKLFF.

This sequence joins TRBV5-4 and TRBJ2-5; D unclear. The CDR3 is made up of 11 amino acids. Germline CDR1 reads SGHNT; CDR2 reads YYREEE (reference sequence). The V end was cut by 5 bases, the J end by 1 base, with 3 bases between. The CDR3 DNA follows: TGTGCCAGCAGGACCCAAGAGACCCAGTACTTC. Its protein product is CASRTQETQYF.